The next 20 T cell receptor beta chains were all read from a single sample in a study of blood T cell repertoires in COVID-19 (dated by TCRdb to 2018 to 2021). Libraries were prepared through the immunoSEQ multiplex PCR assay. Not all clones reach the TCRdb copy of this immuneACCESS table, which keeps in-frame sequences only. Checked studies attribute under half of the gap to unresolved V genes and leave the rest unexplained. Counted in this sample were fewer than 200,000 clones; roughly nine tenths of them appeared once. The top ten clones comprise less than 1.5% of the sample. Specimen: PBMCs or T cells enriched from blood (not recorded which). These receptors were collected from a human donor with acute COVID-19. The donor label of this sample is uncertain.

The V call is TRBV4-1, the J call TRBJ1-5; 8 bases are shared with TRBD1. Germline CDR1 and CDR2: MGHRA and YSYEKL. Trimming cost V 3 bases and J 6 bases; bases outside gene matches: 4. CDR3 length equals 14 residues. CDR3 sequence (DNA): TGCGCCAGCAGCCAGGGACAGGAGGGTCAGCCCCAGCATTTT. Its protein product is CASSQGQEGQPQHF.

This clone came up a few times. The chain couples TRBV4-1 to TRBJ1-2; D is undetermined. The germline gives CDR1 MGHRA, CDR2 YSYEKL. This CDR3 region has 15 residues. Trimming took off 1 base at V and 6 bases at J, with 15 bases between the two ends. CDR3 sequence (DNA): TGCGCCAGCAGCCAAGGACGGATGTTGGGCAATGGCTACACCTTC. Its translation: CASSQGRMLGNGYTF.

This chain joins TRBV7-8 and TRBJ2-1; the match to TRBD1 covers 7 bases. V dropped 5 bases and J dropped 11; count of bases not matched to a gene: 12. The germline CDR1 and CDR2 sequences are SGHVS and FQNEAQ. The length of the CDR3 is 14 residues. Written as DNA, the CDR3 is TGTGCCAGCAGCATGGGACAGTCGGGCCTTAAGCAGTTCTTC. It encodes CASSMGQSGLKQFF.

V usage is TRBV12-5 and J usage is TRBJ2-3, with TRBD2 matching over 7 bases. The CDR3 consists of 16 residues. Per germline, CDR1 LGHNT and CDR2 FRNRAP. V lost 5 bases, J lost 2 bases, and 10 bases stayed unmatched. CDR3: CASGLKAGRYTDTQYF. The CDR3 DNA sequence: TGTGCTAGTGGTCTAAAAGCGGGGCGGTACACAGATACGCAGTATTTT.

The chain couples TRBV30 to TRBJ2-7; no reliable D call. The V end was cut by 0 bases, the J end by 3 bases, with 6 bases between. Germline loops: CDR1 GTSNPN, CDR2 SVGIG (reference sequence). The CDR3 sequence is 12 residues long. In nucleotides, the CDR3 is TGTGCCTGGAGTGTTATCAGCTACGAGCAGTACTTC. Its protein product is CAWSVISYEQYF.

This chain uses TRBV27 with TRBJ1-2; TRBD1 might be the D (6 bases). The germline gives CDR1 MNHEY, CDR2 SMNVEV (reference sequence). The V gene lost 5 bases and the J gene lost 7 bases, with 17 bases spanning the gap. The CDR3 contains 14 residues. The CDR3 is CASSQTRIGGGYTF. The CDR3 nucleotides are TGTGCCAGCAGTCAAACTCGGATAGGGGGTGGCTACACCTTC.

The CDR3 nucleotides read TGTGCCAGTAGTGCCACCGACAGGGGCAATCAGCCCCAGCATTTT. It codes for CASSATDRGNQPQHF. The chain has TRBV19 and TRBJ1-5; 7 positions match TRBD1. From germline, CDR1 is LNHDA and CDR2 SQIVND (reference sequence). The CDR3 runs 15 residues. With 5 bases clipped from V and 2 bases from J, the junction kept 6 bases outside the gene matches.

This clone was recorded only once. The chain links TRBV28 to TRBJ1-5; a possible D gene is TRBD1 (5 bases). V was cut by 3 bases and J by 2 bases, with 11 bases left in between. The CDR3 extends over 15 amino acids. Germline V CDR1 and CDR2: MDHEN, SYDVKM. This CDR3 is CASSFGGRGNQPQHF. CDR3 sequence (DNA): TGTGCCAGCAGTTTCGGGGGGAGAGGCAATCAGCCCCAGCATTTT. Looking up the rest from reference TRBV28 and TRBJ1-5 gives the full variable domain: DVKVTQSSRYLVKRTGEKVFLECVQDMDHENMFWYRQDPGLGLRLIYFSYDVKMKEKGDIPEGYSVSREKKERFSLILESASTNQTSMYLCASSFGGRGNQPQHFGDGTRLSIL.

This chain connects TRBV18 to TRBJ1-1; the match to TRBD1 covers 10 bases. Germline CDR1 is KGHSH and CDR2 is LQKENI. With V trimmed by 1 base and J by 4 bases, 3 bases remained unmatched. CDR3 length equals 15 residues. This chain's CDR3 is CASSPRGTGVTEAFF. The CDR3 coding sequence is TGTGCCAGCTCACCACGGGGGACAGGGGTCACTGAAGCTTTCTTT.

This clone was counted once. The chain employs TRBV5-6 and TRBJ1-2; D unclear. The germline V gene encodes CDR1 SGHDT and CDR2 YYEEEE. The CDR3 has 15 residues. V lost 3 bases, J lost 4 bases, and 16 bases lay in between. CDR3 protein: CASSSPAVGGYGYTF. CDR3 nucleotides: TGTGCCAGCAGCTCCCCGGCCGTAGGAGGCTATGGCTACACCTTC.

The chain employs TRBV11-2 and TRBJ1-6; 9 bases agree with TRBD1. The V and J ends lost 4 bases and 7 bases, in that order; junction bases with no gene match: 11. There are 17 residues in the CDR3. The V gene's germline CDR1 is SGHAT and CDR2 FQNNGV. The CDR3: CASSSRDREYQNSPLHF. The CDR3 region has the DNA TGTGCCAGCAGCTCTAGGGACAGGGAGTATCAAAATTCACCCCTCCACTTT.

The rearrangement joins TRBV7-2 to TRBJ1-4; D is perhaps TRBD1 (6 bases). This CDR3 region has 14 residues. Trimming cost V 4 bases and J 8 bases, with 14 bases left between them. Germline V gene sequence: CDR1 SGHTA, CDR2 FQGNSA. The CDR3: CASSYRAVGEKLFF. In nucleotides, the CDR3 is TGTGCCAGCAGCTACAGGGCCGTGGGAGAAAAACTGTTTTTT.

The gene calls are TRBV10-3 and TRBJ2-7; D remains unclear. The CDR3 has 11 amino acids. Trimming cost V 7 bases and J 3 bases, with 7 bases left between them. Germline V lookup: CDR1 ENHRY, CDR2 SYGVKD. The DNA for the CDR3 is TGTGCCATCAAGAACGGCTACGAGCAGTACTTC. This codes for CAIKNGYEQYF.

The genes are TRBV9 and TRBJ2-1, with D hard to call. The V gene's germline CDR1 is SGDLS and CDR2 YYNGEE. The CDR3 extends over 16 amino acids. V lost 3 bases to trimming and J lost 0 bases, with 13 bases between them. CDR3 nucleotides: TGTGCCAGCAGCGCCGATGGTGTGAGCTCCTACAATGAGCAGTTCTTC. This codes for CASSADGVSSYNEQFF.

The chain couples TRBV5-1 to TRBJ2-1; 10 bases line up with TRBD2. This CDR3 contains 14 residues. CDR1 is SGHRS, CDR2 YFSETQ, per germline. V lost 8 bases to trimming and J lost 6 bases; unmatched junction nucleotides: 8. The DNA of the CDR3 is TGCGCCAGTATGAGCGGGGGGGCAGGCAATGAGCAGTTCTTC. Its translation is CASMSGGAGNEQFF.

The rearrangement uses TRBV6-5 and TRBJ2-7; 7 bases line up with TRBD2. The CDR3 loop spans 14 amino acids. CDR1 MNHEY and CDR2 SVGAGI come from the germline V gene. V was clipped by 10 bases and J by 6 bases; unmatched bases: 15. The CDR3 DNA sequence: TGTGCCACCGCCCCAGGGACTATCCCAACCGAGCAGTACTTC. This gives the protein CATAPGTIPTEQYF.

J is TRBJ1-4 and V is TRBV6-4; 9 positions agree with TRBD1. Germline V gives CDR1 MRHNA, CDR2 SNTAGT. V gave up 2 bases and J gave up 7 bases; unmatched junction bases: 11. The CDR3 covers 17 residues. The CDR3: CASSDVYPGQGCEKLFF. The CDR3 DNA is TGTGCCAGCAGTGACGTCTATCCGGGACAGGGTTGTGAAAAACTGTTTTTT.

The V gene is TRBV5-5, the J gene TRBJ1-5; no clear D gene. This CDR3 comprises 16 residues. Germline CDR1 and CDR2: SGHKS and YYEKEE (reference sequence). Trimming took 2 bases from V and 0 from J, leaving 12 bases between them. The CDR3 loop is CASSLVAGDSNQPQHF. CDR3 DNA: TGTGCCAGCAGCTTAGTGGCAGGCGATAGCAATCAGCCCCAGCATTTT. The entire variable domain, with the rest obtained from reference TRBV5-5 and TRBJ1-5, is as follows: DAGVTQSPTHLIKTRGQQVTLRCSPISGHKSVSWYQQVLGQGPQFIFQYYEKEERGRGNFPDRFSARQFPNYSSELNVNALLLGDSALYLCASSLVAGDSNQPQHFGDGTRLSIL.

The J gene is TRBJ1-3, the V gene TRBV15; D call uncertain. Germline CDR1 is LNHNV and CDR2 is YYDKDF (reference sequence). V gave up 3 bases and J gave up 0 bases, with 12 bases separating them. The CDR3 runs 16 residues. As DNA, the CDR3 is TGTGCCACCAGCAGTCGGGGATCGAGCTCTGGAAACACCATATATTTT. This gives the protein CATSSRGSSSGNTIYF.

The J gene is TRBJ2-1, the V gene TRBV2; D gene ambiguous. Germline assignment: CDR1 SNHLY and CDR2 FYNNEI. V gave up 7 bases and J gave up 9 bases, with 13 bases separating them. There are 12 residues in the CDR3. The CDR3 loop is CASTESLVEQFF. The CDR3 nucleotides are TGTGCCAGCACCGAGAGCTTGGTTGAGCAGTTCTTC.